This T cell receptor (beta chain) was obtained from a study of cytomegalovirus exposure and HLA in healthy donors. Study details: Most donors, just over 80% of a few hundred genotyped, fell in the Caucasian-associated ancestry cluster.

Study-wide findings and caveats: Data from an earlier analysis indicated that most TCR beta V segments were productive either about 90% or about 30% of the time. A later analysis linked a missense variant in DCLRE1C to the trimming of TCR beta V and J genes.

PCR involved 60 Vbeta and 13 Jbeta primers. Sequencing used immunoSEQ multiplex PCR; TCRdb keeps in-frame clones, though not all of them. In the table there are around 94,000 clones, around 84% of which are singletons. Regarding this clone: Antigen specificity is unknown.

Germline CDR1 reads SQVTM; CDR2 reads ANQGSEA. The CDR3 covers 13 residues. V lost 4 bases and J lost 7; bases outside the gene matches: 6. Although they were nominally healthy when sampled, donors likely had unrecorded immune exposures. Material: PBMCs. The TCR originated in a young man in good health and CMV-seronegative. V usage is TRBV29-1 and J usage is TRBJ2-7; 11 nucleotides align to TRBD1. This CDR3 is CSVGAGTGGEQYF. The CDR3 coding sequence is TGCAGCGTTGGAGCAGGGACAGGGGGAGAGCAGTACTTC.